The 25 T cell receptor beta chains listed next were all sequenced from one sample in a study of T cells in Graves' hyperthyroidism and ophthalmopathy. TCR beta CDR3 region amplification was performed from RNA transcripts. The HTBI primer set was used in a first-round RT-PCR of the TCR CDR3. Each CDR3 protein gets one entry after TCRdb re-called the multiplex PCR reads with MiXCR. The sample lists 350,000 to 500,000 distinct CDR3 sequences, approximately 13% seen once, with 5% to 6% in the top ten. Source material: blood. Source of these receptors: a woman aged 18-30 years with Graves' hyperthyroidism.

This chain uses TRBV11-3 with TRBJ2-3; 8 bases fit TRBD1. This CDR3 has 13 amino acids. Germline CDR1 SGHNT, CDR2 YENEEA. The V and J ends lost 6 bases and 6 bases, in that order; junction bases with no gene match: 5. CDR3 region: CASRGQGSDTQYF. CDR3 DNA: TGTGCCAGCAGAGGACAGGGCTCGGATACGCAGTATTTT.

This clonotype was picked up many times. The chain has TRBV5-1 and TRBJ1-1; TRBD1 agrees at 9 bases. The J segment lost 3 bases and the V segment lost 4 bases, leaving 4 bases of the junction unmatched. This CDR3 has 14 amino acids. In germline, CDR1 is SGHRS, CDR2 YFSETQ. The CDR3 loop is CASSPDRGYTEAFF. Here the CDR3 DNA reads TGCGCCAGCAGCCCGGACAGGGGATACACTGAAGCTTTCTTT.

This clonotype has a count of ten or more. J is TRBJ2-7 and V is TRBV20-1; 10 positions agree with TRBD2. In germline, CDR1 is DFQATT, CDR2 SNEGSKA (reference sequence). CDR3 length: 13 residues. The J segment lost 2 bases and the V segment lost 3 bases, leaving 1 base of the junction unmatched. The CDR3, as DNA: TGCAGTGCTAGTCTAGCGGGGGCCTACGAGCAGTACTTC. This sequence encodes CSASLAGAYEQYF.

This clonotype was counted at least ten times. This chain links TRBV6-5 with TRBJ2-1; 8 bases are shared with TRBD2. Trimming at V came to 2 bases and at J to 6 bases, leaving 12 bases not matched to a gene. This CDR3 has 17 residues. Germline V gene lookup returns CDR1 MNHEY and CDR2 SVGAGI. CDR3 nucleotide sequence: TGTGCCAGCAGTTACGCTGGGGGACTAGGTGGCGGCAATGAGCAGTTCTTC. It yields the protein CASSYAGGLGGGNEQFF.

V is TRBV4-3 and J is TRBJ2-3; D is possibly TRBD2 (6 bases). Germline V gene lookup returns CDR1 LGHNA and CDR2 YSLEER. The CDR3 spans 18 residues. Trimming took 0 bases from V and 4 from J, leaving 20 bases between them. The CDR3 loop reads CASSQDVVGSRPPDTQYF. The CDR3 bases are TGCGCCAGCAGCCAAGACGTGGTCGGGAGTCGTCCTCCAGATACGCAGTATTTT.

In this sample, this clonotype turned up many times. The CDR3 loop reads CASSSRRGRGVTRGNEQFF. The CDR3 bases are TGTGCCAGCAGCTCCCGGAGGGGGCGAGGTGTCACTAGAGGCAATGAGCAGTTCTTC. This chain links TRBV7-2 with TRBJ2-1; possible D gene TRBD1, 7 bases. With 4 bases removed from V and 6 bases from J, the gap between germline ends came to 28 bases. The CDR3 runs to 19 residues. From germline, CDR1 is SGHTA and CDR2 FQGNSA. Based on the CDR3 plus reference TRBV7-2 and TRBJ2-1, the full variable domain is GAGVSQSPSNKVTEKGKDVELRCDPISGHTALYWYRQSLGQGLEFLIYFQGNSAPDKSGLPSDRFSAERTGGSVSTLTIQRTQQEDSAVYLCASSSRRGRGVTRGNEQFFGPGTRLTVL.

This chain joins TRBV18 and TRBJ2-2, with D hard to call. This CDR3 region has 16 residues. The V gene's germline CDR1 is KGHSH and CDR2 LQKENI. The V end was cut by 1 base, the J end by 0 bases, with 9 bases between. For the CDR3, the DNA is TGTGCCAGCTCACCACAGGGAAGCGCGAACACCGGGGAGCTGTTTTTT. Its translation is CASSPQGSANTGELFF.

This clonotype was counted ten times or more. This chain links TRBV30 with TRBJ2-1; 7 bases are shared with TRBD2. This CDR3 contains 13 residues. Germline lookup yields CDR1 GTSNPN and CDR2 SVGIG (reference sequence). V dropped 3 bases and J dropped 2; count of bases not matched to a gene: 1. The CDR3 DNA follows: TGTGCCTGGAGCCGGGGGGCCTACAATGAGCAGTTCTTC. Translation: CAWSRGAYNEQFF.

V and J are TRBV14 and TRBJ2-3; 9 bases are shared with TRBD1. Trimming removed 3 bases from V and 8 bases from J; junction bases left unmatched: 6. CDR3 length: 14 residues. Looked up from germline, CDR1 is SGHDN and CDR2 is FVKESK. In DNA, the CDR3 is TGTGCCAGCAGCCACCGGGACAGGGATCGTACGCAGTATTTT. It specifies CASSHRDRDRTQYF. Full variable domain (rest looked up from reference TRBV14 and TRBJ2-3): EAGVTQFPSHSVIEKGQTVTLRCDPISGHDNLYWYRRVMGKEIKFLLHFVKESKQDESGMPNNRFLAERTGGTYSTLKVQPAELEDSGVYFCASSHRDRDRTQYFGPGTRLTVL.

This clonotype was detected many times. The rearrangement uses TRBV12-3 or TRBV12-4 and TRBJ2-1, with 8 bases fitting TRBD1. After removal of 5 bases from V and 7 bases from J, the junction contained 10 bases not matched to a gene. This CDR3 spans 15 amino acids. The CDR3 DNA follows: TGTGCCAGCAGTACAGGACAGGGTGGGTGGAATGAGCAGTTCTTC. Translated: CASSTGQGGWNEQFF.

This chain connects TRBV28 to TRBJ2-7; no firm D call. Germline lookup yields CDR1 MDHEN and CDR2 SYDVKM. V gave up 10 bases and J gave up 5 bases, with 15 bases separating them. This CDR3 contains 12 residues. The CDR3 protein is CATASFGNEQYF. The CDR3, as DNA: TGTGCCACCGCGTCCTTTGGCAACGAGCAGTACTTC. The whole variable domain, remainder taken from reference TRBV28 and TRBJ2-7, is DVKVTQSSRYLVKRTGEKVFLECVQDMDHENMFWYRQDPGLGLRLIYFSYDVKMKEKGDIPEGYSVSREKKERFSLILESASTNQTSMYLCATASFGNEQYFGPGTRLTVT.

This clonotype was found many times. For the CDR3, the DNA is TGTGCCAGCAGCCCCCGACAGGGAGCTAATGAAAAACTGTTTTTT. This translates into CASSPRQGANEKLFF. The chain carries TRBV13 and TRBJ1-4; 7 bases line up with TRBD1. Germline assignment: CDR1 PRHDT and CDR2 FYEKMQ (reference sequence). The CDR3 extends over 15 amino acids. The junction had 6 bases not matched to a gene; V was cut back by 5 bases and J by 3 bases.

This clonotype was counted at least ten times. The chain recombines TRBV20-1 with TRBJ2-2; D may be TRBD1 (6 bases). The CDR3 spans 16 residues. Germline assignment: CDR1 DFQATT and CDR2 SNEGSKA (reference sequence). The ends were cut back, 0 bases at V and 1 base at J, with 12 bases in the middle. CDR3 sequence: CSARDGDRMNTGELFF. CDR3 nucleotide sequence: TGCAGTGCTAGAGATGGCGACAGGATGAACACCGGGGAGCTGTTTTTT.

The table lists this clonotype with a few counts. The V call is TRBV4-2, the J call TRBJ1-1; D unclear. The CDR3 is 14 residues long. Germline V gene sequence: CDR1 LGHNA, CDR2 YNFKEQ. The ends were cut back, 1 base at V and 6 bases at J, with 12 bases in the middle. CDR3 bases: TGTGCCAGCAGCCAAGGACGGGAGAGGGCTGAAGCTTTCTTT. Translation gives CASSQGRERAEAFF.

At least ten counts were recorded for this clonotype. The V and J genes are TRBV7-8 and TRBJ2-1; TRBD2 agrees at 8 bases. This CDR3 is built from 16 residues. Germline lookup yields CDR1 SGHVS and CDR2 FQNEAQ. The trim removed 1 base at V and 7 bases at J, leaving 9 bases unmatched. The CDR3 bases are TGTGCCAGCAGCTTAGGAGTAGCGGGGCGGGTGAATGAGCAGTTCTTC. Encoded protein: CASSLGVAGRVNEQFF. Filled out from reference TRBV7-8 and TRBJ2-1, the complete variable domain reads GAGVSQSPRYKVAKRGQDVALRCDPISGHVSLFWYQQALGQGPEFLTYFQNEAQLDKSGLPSDRFFAERPEGSVSTLKIQRTQQEDSAVYLCASSLGVAGRVNEQFFGPGTRLTVL.

This clonotype was recorded many times. The chain combines TRBV29-1 with TRBJ2-7; 9 bases are a match to TRBD2. Germline V gene data show CDR1 as SQVTM and CDR2 as ANQGSEA. The CDR3 is made up of 17 amino acids. The junction had 17 bases not matched to a gene; V was cut back by 2 bases and J by 6 bases. The CDR3 sequence is CSVEKLAGEKAAGEQYF. As DNA, the CDR3 is TGCAGCGTTGAAAAGTTAGCGGGAGAGAAAGCGGCAGGCGAGCAGTACTTC.

This clonotype was seen many times. The V gene is TRBV12-5, the J gene TRBJ2-7; 8 bases agree with TRBD2. The CDR3 is made up of 16 amino acids. Losses at the gene ends were 0 bases for V and 6 bases for J; bases not matched to a gene: 10. Germline V gives CDR1 LGHNT, CDR2 FRNRAP. CDR3 in amino acids: CASGLVPSGREGEQYF. The DNA of the CDR3 is TGTGCTAGTGGTTTGGTTCCGAGCGGGAGAGAAGGCGAGCAGTACTTC.

The V call is TRBV15, the J call TRBJ1-2; D is uncertain. The CDR3 totals 13 residues. V was trimmed by 3 bases and J by 1 base, leaving 6 bases between them. The germline CDR1 and CDR2 sequences are LNHNV and YYDKDF (reference sequence). The CDR3 region has the DNA TGTGCCACCAGCAGGGACGGTAACTATGGCTACACCTTC. This codes for CATSRDGNYGYTF.

The table lists this clonotype with many counts. The chain recombines TRBV20-1 with TRBJ2-5; D is perhaps TRBD1 or TRBD2 (5 bases each). Germline-derived CDR1 and CDR2 are DFQATT and SNEGSKA (reference sequence). The V gene lost 0 bases and the J gene lost 5 bases, with 16 bases spanning the gap. The CDR3 sequence is 15 residues long. The CDR3 nucleotides read TGCAGTGCTAGAGAGTATGCCCAGGGAGCGGAGACCCAGTACTTC. This codes for CSAREYAQGAETQYF.

This clonotype occurred many times. The CDR3 DNA reads TGTGCCAGCAGCGCCGTCAGGGCCCGGGGCCCCTACGAGCAGTACTTC. It encodes CASSAVRARGPYEQYF. The gene calls are TRBV13 and TRBJ2-7; D could derive from TRBD1 or TRBD2 (5 bases each). Trimming pared 5 bases from V and 2 bases from J, leaving 19 bases between. CDR3 length: 16 amino acids. Germline CDR1 PRHDT, CDR2 FYEKMQ (reference sequence).

This clonotype was recorded at least ten times. CDR3 nucleotides: TGTGCCAGCAGTTTGGCGGGACAGATGAACACTGAAGCTTTCTTT. It translates to CASSLAGQMNTEAFF. The rearrangement joins TRBV27 to TRBJ1-1, with 7 bases aligning to TRBD1. Trimming took 3 bases from V and 0 from J; bases not matched to a gene: 4. The length of the CDR3 is 15 residues. Germline V gene lookup returns CDR1 MNHEY and CDR2 SMNVEV (reference sequence).

This clonotype was observed many times. The gene calls are TRBV12-5 and TRBJ2-1; 9 bases fit TRBD1. The junction had 6 bases not matched to a gene; V was cut back by 3 bases and J by 9 bases. CDR3 length: 14 residues. Per the germline V gene, CDR1 is LGHNT and CDR2 is FRNRAP. CDR3 bases: TGTGCTAGTGGTTTAGGGACAGGGTGGGGTGAGCAGTTCTTC. Protein product: CASGLGTGWGEQFF. Complete variable domain (other parts from reference TRBV12-5 and TRBJ2-1): DARVTQTPRHKVTEMGQEVTMRCQPILGHNTVFWYRQTMMQGLELLAYFRNRAPLDDSGMPKDRFSAEMPDATLATLKIQPSEPRDSAVYFCASGLGTGWGEQFFGPGTRLTVL.

Ten or more counts support this clonotype. The chain carries TRBV18 and TRBJ2-1, with D possibly being TRBD2 (5 bases). CDR1 and CDR2 from the germline V gene are KGHSH and LQKENI. The CDR3 has 16 residues. The V and J ends lost 3 bases and 6 bases respectively, with 18 bases between them. The CDR3 DNA follows: TGTGCCAGCTCACCTTCTTCGGGGAGATCTATCAATGAGCAGTTCTTC. This encodes CASSPSSGRSINEQFF.

This clonotype was seen a few times. This chain links TRBV30 with TRBJ1-1; weak D call: TRBD1 (5 bases). Trimming shortened V by 1 base and J by 0 bases, and 15 bases separated the two germline ends. This CDR3 is built from 16 residues. The germline V gene has CDR1 GTSNPN and CDR2 SVGIG (reference sequence). The CDR3 spells CAWSGAGIHMNTEAFF. As DNA, the CDR3 is TGTGCCTGGAGTGGCGCAGGGATACACATGAACACTGAAGCTTTCTTT.

At least ten counts were recorded for this clonotype. V usage is TRBV20-1 and J usage is TRBJ2-3; D perhaps matches TRBD2 (6 bases). The V end lost 0 bases, the J end lost 8 bases, and 6 bases lay between the germline ends. The germline V gene encodes CDR1 DFQATT and CDR2 SNEGSKA (reference sequence). This CDR3 spans 11 amino acids. Here the CDR3 reads CSAREEGTQYF. CDR3 nucleotide sequence: TGCAGTGCTAGAGAGGAGGGTACGCAGTATTTT.